This T cell receptor (beta chain) was recovered during a study of radiotherapy plus CTLA-4 blockade in lung cancer. Regarding the study as a whole: After treatment with radiotherapy plus ipilimumab, TCR clones that came from the tumor expanded in blood.

Only in-frame clones appear in the TCRdb table, and some are missing; sequencing was by immunoSEQ multiplex PCR. The data hold around 70,000 clones, with about nine tenths observed a single time. The study treated chemo-refractory metastatic non-small-cell lung cancer patients with focal radiation plus ipilimumab CTLA-4 blockade. On this clone: Its antigen is as yet unknown.

The V gene lost 5 bases and the J gene lost 2 bases, with 9 bases spanning the gap. CDR3 length: 13 amino acids. Germline V gene data show CDR1 as SEHNR and CDR2 as FQNEAQ (reference sequence). The clonotype was recovered from a human donor with non-small cell lung cancer that progressed on radiotherapy plus ipilimumab. The starting material was peripheral blood, obtained from a patient treated with radiotherapy plus ipilimumab. This chain uses TRBV7-9 with TRBJ1-2, with D unclear. The CDR3 bases are TGTGCCAGCAGCCCCCTGATCAACTATGGCTACACCTTC. This encodes CASSPLINYGYTF.